This T cell receptor beta chain emerged from a study of shared clonotypes between healthy human individuals (dated by TCRdb to 2018 to 2020). For the wider study: A couple of women and a few men aged 18 to 49 years were included in the cohort. For each donor, CD4 naive and CD4 memory were each given three plates, CD8 naive was given two plates, and CD8 memory was given one plate. Libraries were prepared and TCR repertoires were sequenced by different laboratories using diverse techniques, in order to increase sequencing depth and limit assay-specific biases. Per donor, leukapheresis produced somewhere between about 0.94 and 9.5 billion PBMCs. To estimate repertoire size and how much clonotypes are shared between individuals, the study performed deep sequencing of blood TCR repertoires from about five healthy adults. Points the paper makes about the study in general: Compared with non-shared clonotypes, the clonotypes found in all four sorted-subset donors had higher generation probabilities. Even with the large sequencing depth, rarefaction of the sorted-subset datasets indicated that sequencing was incomplete. Pairwise subsampling indicated that sequencing depth was expected to affect the degree of clonotype sharing among donors. Sampling was restricted to blood, and TCR repertoires in tissue are likely to differ from TCR repertoires in blood. Because the study included a small number of donors, the genetic and exposure-history diversity represented was limited. Naive subsets generally had larger estimated clonotype richness than memory subsets did. Sharing across a few donors was observed for roughly 5% of naive CD4, around 3.5% of naive CD8, roughly 2.4% of memory CD4, and roughly 0.4% of memory CD8 clonotypes.

Using the deep immunoSEQ assay, TCR CDR3 regions were amplified from genomic DNA by multiplex PCR. For each cell subset, the extracted genomic DNA was distributed evenly across all wells of several immunoSEQ 96-well plates, and each plate served as one replicate. For sorted subsets, each replicate PCR was loaded with approximately 200 ng genomic DNA, equivalent to 30,000 or so T cell genomes. Purified libraries were quantified with a Qubit 3.0 fluorometer, sized on a Bioanalyzer 2100, and re-quantified with the KAPA Library Quantification kit. Every immunoSEQ 96-well plate was sequenced on a separate single-read 150-cycle Illumina NextSeq 550 flow cell. On the authors' methods: Because only junctional sequences without quality scores were contained in the immunoSEQ output, filtering matching that applied to full-length reads could not be performed. Sequences were annotated with PyIR, a Python wrapper for IgBLAST v1.9, using IMGT germline references to assign V/J genes and CDR3. Reads were filtered out if the reads had weak V/J assignments (E-value above 1e-6), no CDR3, stop codons, out-of-frame junctions, or ambiguous translated residues. V3J clonotypes were defined by identical inferred V gene, J gene, and CDR3 amino acid sequence. Percentage overlap between repertoires was computed as shared unique clonotypes divided by the size of the smaller repertoire. RTK rarefaction, the Chao1 estimator, and Recon v2.1 estimates of unobserved clonotypes were used to assess repertoire richness. Generation probabilities for all TCRbeta clonotypes obtained by the gDNA method from four donors were computed using OLGA. This immuneACCESS table, as held by TCRdb, lists in-frame sequences with V and J called but not all clones. Of the missing ones, under half trace to an unresolved V gene in checked studies; the others have no known cause. V and J calls and clone size are as listed in that table; D and trimming were resolved from the DNA. The sample records around 1.5 million clones, 95% to 99% of which are singletons. The ten biggest clones cover about 0.4% of the sample.

As regards this clone: Its antigen is still unknown. No much larger clonotype is one base removed from it; base qualities were not supplied.

The donors were healthy, HIV-negative adults who had no recently reported acute infections or vaccinations. Every donor was a Caucasian adult residing in Nashville, Tennessee, USA. CD4+ T cells were enriched by magnetic negative selection; naive cells were then positively selected on CD45RA, and the negative fraction formed the memory subset. Blood was obtained by leukapheresis, after which PBMCs were separated by Ficoll-Histopaque density gradient centrifugation and cryopreserved in liquid nitrogen vapor phase. Analytical flow cytometry was used to check the purity and quantity of each magnetically sorted T cell population. From each sorted fraction, genomic DNA was isolated and quantified by UV absorbance on a Nanodrop 2000c. The CDR3 contains 13 residues, cysteine and phenylalanine counted. The entry retains the CDR3 DNA only, 39 bases that are in frame from base 1. Trimming removed 3 bases from V and 7 bases from J, leaving 12 bases between the germline ends. As encoded in the germline V gene, CDR1 is SQVTM while CDR2 is ANQGSEA.

Sample: naive CD4+ T cells sorted from blood. The cell subset or site label for this specimen denotes: CD45RA+ positively selected. This receptor was identified in a man in his thirties or forties in good health. The sequence links TRBV29-1 to TRBJ1-4; no D gene is confidently identified. The CDR3 is CSVESSVGEKLFF. The DNA sequence is TGCAGCGTTGAGAGTAGTGTGGGTGAAAAACTGTTTTTT.